Presented here are 26 T cell receptor beta chains from one specimen sequenced in a study of T cells in Graves' hyperthyroidism and ophthalmopathy. TCR beta CDR3 sequences were amplified from RNA transcripts. Carried out on the TCR CDR3, a first-round RT-PCR used the HTBI primer set. MiXCR was run by TCRdb on the multiplex PCR reads, yielding one entry per CDR3 protein. The repertoire holds hundreds of thousands of distinct CDR3 sequences, over 35% seen once, with more than 7% in the top ten. The source material was blood. The receptors shown here come from a young man with Graves' hyperthyroidism.

This clonotype occurred many times. The rearrangement links TRBV7-2 to TRBJ2-7; unclear D gene. Between the trimmed V and J ends, which lost 5 bases and 3 bases, there was a span of 5 bases. Germline V CDR1 and CDR2: SGHTA, FQGNSA. This CDR3 comprises 11 residues. CDR3 in DNA: TGTGCCAGCAGCCCCGACTACGAGCAGTACTTC. The encoded protein is CASSPDYEQYF.

This chain links TRBV7-3 with TRBJ2-5; no definite D call. In germline, CDR1 is SGHTA, CDR2 FQGTGA. The CDR3 contains 14 residues. Trimming removed 1 base from V and 2 bases from J, with 8 bases in between. The DNA for the CDR3 is TGTGCCAGCAGCTTAAACGGCATTCAAGAGACCCAGTACTTC. Its translation: CASSLNGIQETQYF.

This clonotype was detected only a few times. J is TRBJ1-2 and V is TRBV6-1; 7 bases are a match to TRBD1. V was pared by 7 bases and J by 8 bases, with 16 bases of the junction left unmatched. The CDR3 runs 15 residues. The germline gives CDR1 MNHNS, CDR2 SASEGT. The CDR3 spells CASTDIIYRGVGYTF. CDR3 sequence (DNA): TGTGCCAGCACCGATATAATCTACAGGGGCGTAGGCTACACCTTC.

This chain joins TRBV6-5 and TRBJ2-7; the D gene is possibly TRBD2 (7 bases). Per the germline V gene, CDR1 is MNHEY and CDR2 is SVGAGI. Deletions cut 5 bases from V and 6 bases from J, with 17 bases between. The CDR3 sequence is 14 residues long. CDR3 residues: CASSEGGTLTEQYF. CDR3 DNA: TGTGCCAGCAGTGAGGGGGGGACCCTTACCGAGCAGTACTTC.

This clonotype came up a few times. The V gene is TRBV5-4, the J gene TRBJ1-2; D uncertain. Looked up from germline, CDR1 is SGHNT and CDR2 is YYREEE (reference sequence). The CDR3 is 14 residues long. V lost 3 bases, J lost 4 bases, and 13 bases lay in between. The CDR3 loop reads CASSSSQVGYGYTF. In DNA, the CDR3 is TGTGCCAGCAGCTCGAGCCAGGTCGGCTATGGCTACACCTTC.

V and J are TRBV15 and TRBJ1-1, with D possibly TRBD1 on 6 matching bases. The CDR3 sequence is 15 residues long. Trimming removed 5 bases at V and 6 bases at J, with 19 bases between. Germline V gives CDR1 LNHNV, CDR2 YYDKDF (reference sequence). The CDR3 DNA follows: TGTGCCACCAGCGGCAGGGGTGCCGGGAAACCTGAAGCTTTCTTT. Translation: CATSGRGAGKPEAFF.

The rearrangement links TRBV4-2 to TRBJ1-1; D not resolved. V was cut by 0 bases and J by 1 base, with 6 bases left in between. CDR1 is LGHNA and CDR2 is YNFKEQ in the germline V gene. The CDR3 is 14 residues long. CDR3 DNA sequence: TGTGCCAGCAGCCAAGATTGGCGGAACACTGAAGCTTTCTTT. Encoded protein: CASSQDWRNTEAFF.

This clonotype came up a few times. The rearrangement links TRBV27 to TRBJ2-7; D ambiguous. This CDR3 region has 12 residues. The germline V and J ends were trimmed by 8 bases and 1 base, with 9 bases remaining between them. Per the germline V gene, CDR1 is MNHEY and CDR2 is SMNVEV (reference sequence). The CDR3 reads CASSDTSYEQYF. The CDR3 region has the DNA TGTGCCAGCTCCGACACTTCCTACGAGCAGTACTTC.

This chain uses TRBV20-1 with TRBJ1-1; no clear D. Trimming removed 1 base at V and 6 bases at J, with 12 bases between. CDR1 is DFQATT, CDR2 SNEGSKA, per germline (reference sequence). CDR3 size: 13 residues. CDR3 DNA sequence: TGCAGTGCTAGAGGCGTCGTCGCTGCTGAAGCTTTCTTT. Amino acid sequence: CSARGVVAAEAFF.

This CDR3 is CSGLDRNTEAFF. In DNA form, the CDR3 reads TGCAGTGGTCTGGACAGGAACACTGAAGCTTTCTTT. J is TRBJ1-1 and V is TRBV29-1, with D maybe TRBD1 (6 bases). CDR1 SQVTM and CDR2 ANQGSEA come from the germline V gene. This CDR3 contains 12 residues.

V usage is TRBV13 and J usage is TRBJ2-5, with 7 bases fitting TRBD1. J lost 3 bases, V lost 6 bases, and 7 bases had no gene match. Germline assignment: CDR1 PRHDT and CDR2 FYEKMQ (reference sequence). This CDR3 comprises 14 residues. The CDR3 sequence: CASRIRGSEETQYF. The CDR3 region has the DNA TGTGCCAGCAGAATCAGGGGGTCGGAAGAGACCCAGTACTTC.

A note on this clonotype: At one end, the junction sequence differs from germline, possibly due to a read error. The chain has TRBV7-9 and TRBJ2-2; 8 bases are shared with TRBD1. The CDR3 spans 15 residues. Germline CDR1 SEHNR, CDR2 FQNEAQ (reference sequence). The CDR3 region is CASSKGQVNTGELFF. CDR3 nucleotides: TGCGCCAGCAGCAAGGGACAGGTGAACACCGGGGAGCTGTTTTTT.

This clonotype was seen repeatedly, ten times or more. The chain recombines TRBV10-2 with TRBJ1-1, with D possibly TRBD1 on 5 matching bases. Deletions cut 8 bases from V and 5 bases from J, with 9 bases between. Germline values: CDR1 WSHSY, CDR2 SAAADI. CDR3 length: 11 residues. CDR3 nucleotides: TGCGCCAGCGGGGGGGAGACTGAAGCTTTCTTT. It is translated as CASGGETEAFF.

This clonotype was seen many times. This chain connects TRBV29-1 to TRBJ2-7; 10 bases are a match to TRBD2. V was pared by 4 bases and J by 3 bases, with 9 bases of the junction left unmatched. CDR3 size: 15 residues. Per germline, CDR1 SQVTM and CDR2 ANQGSEA. The CDR3 here is CSVAHSSGGFYEQYF. In nucleotides, the CDR3 is TGCAGCGTTGCCCACAGTAGCGGGGGGTTCTACGAGCAGTACTTC.

This chain connects TRBV12-3 or TRBV12-4 to TRBJ1-1, with unresolved D. This CDR3 spans 12 amino acids. Trimming took 8 bases from V and 1 from J, leaving 8 bases between them. The CDR3 DNA reads TGTGCCAGCTGGATGGGGAACACTGAAGCTTTCTTT. Encoded protein: CASWMGNTEAFF.

The V gene is TRBV7-9, the J gene TRBJ1-1; 8 positions agree with TRBD1. CDR1 SEHNR and CDR2 FQNEAQ come from the germline V gene (reference sequence). This CDR3 region has 16 residues. V was pared by 3 bases and J by 1 base, with 7 bases of the junction left unmatched. The CDR3 DNA sequence: TGTGCCAGCAGCTTGATAGGACAGGGATGGAACACTGAAGCTTTCTTT. It encodes CASSLIGQGWNTEAFF.

Turning to this clonotype: It may be a read error: a sequence one base away is much more abundant. V is TRBV2 and J is TRBJ2-7, with D maybe TRBD2 (6 bases). Germline CDR1 SNHLY, CDR2 FYNNEI. The CDR3 consists of 10 residues. CDR3 residues: CAGSDGGQYF. Here the CDR3 DNA reads TGTGCCGGCAGTGACGGGGGGCAGTACTTC.

This clonotype was found many times. V and J are TRBV7-2 and TRBJ1-3, with 8 bases that match TRBD1. The CDR3 is made up of 15 amino acids. In germline, CDR1 is SGHTA, CDR2 FQGNSA. V was pared by 1 base and J by 1 base, with 0 bases of the junction left unmatched. DNA for the CDR3: TGTGCCAGCAGCTTAGACAGGGGGTCTGGAAACACCATATATTTT. This encodes CASSLDRGSGNTIYF.

This clonotype has more than one count but fewer than ten. The V gene is TRBV5-5, the J gene TRBJ1-6; D is unclear. Germline-derived CDR1 and CDR2 are SGHKS and YYEKEE (reference sequence). This CDR3 is 15 amino acids long. The ends were cut back, 1 base at V and 9 bases at J, with 14 bases in the middle. The CDR3 sequence is CASSLSASDLSPLHF. The CDR3 region has the DNA TGTGCCAGCAGCTTGAGCGCCTCGGATCTTTCACCCCTCCACTTT.

The V call is TRBV12-3 or TRBV12-4, the J call TRBJ2-7; D is possibly TRBD1 (6 bases). Trimming took off 3 bases at V and 3 bases at J, with 12 bases between the two ends. This CDR3 has 14 residues. CDR3 sequence (DNA): TGTGCCAGCAGTTTCTGGGCAGGGGACTACGAGCAGTACTTC. Translating gives CASSFWAGDYEQYF.

This clonotype was observed at least ten times. The gene calls are TRBV10-2 and TRBJ1-2, with D maybe TRBD1 (5 bases). The CDR3 spans 13 residues. Germline loops: CDR1 WSHSY, CDR2 SAAADI. Trimming removed 4 bases from V and 4 bases from J, with 10 bases in between. The CDR3 region has the DNA TGCGCCAGCAGTGCCAGGGACGGCTATGGCTACACCTTC. Amino acids: CASSARDGYGYTF.

This clonotype has at least ten counts. V is TRBV7-9 and J is TRBJ2-7, with 10 bases matching TRBD1. Looked up from germline, CDR1 is SEHNR and CDR2 is FQNEAQ (reference sequence). The CDR3 extends over 16 amino acids. The junction had 9 bases not matched to a gene; V was cut back by 3 bases and J by 4 bases. The CDR3 loop is CASSFIPGQGIYEQYF. The CDR3 nucleotides are TGTGCCAGCAGCTTTATTCCGGGACAGGGGATTTACGAGCAGTACTTC.

The V call is TRBV7-9, the J call TRBJ2-6; D may match TRBD1 or TRBD2 (5 bases each). CDR3 size: 16 residues. Germline V lookup: CDR1 SEHNR, CDR2 FQNEAQ (reference sequence). With 3 bases removed from V and 3 bases from J, the gap between germline ends came to 12 bases. Here the CDR3 DNA reads TGTGCCAGCAGCTTCAATGGGGGTTATGGGGCCAACGTCCTGACTTTC. Protein sequence: CASSFNGGYGANVLTF.

The chain recombines TRBV7-8 with TRBJ1-4, with D possibly TRBD1 on 6 matching bases. CDR3 length: 13 residues. CDR1 is SGHVS, CDR2 FQNEAQ, per germline. The V gene lost 7 bases and the J gene lost 8 bases, with 14 bases spanning the gap. This CDR3 is CASTEGVGEKLFF. Here the CDR3 DNA reads TGTGCCAGCACCGAGGGGGTCGGGGAAAAACTGTTTTTT.

Many counts were recorded for this clonotype. The chain recombines TRBV25-1 with TRBJ1-4; D call uncertain. This CDR3 has 13 amino acids. Trimming took 6 bases from V and 4 from J, leaving 9 bases between them. CDR1 and CDR2 (germline): MGHDK, SYGVNS. CDR3 DNA sequence: TGTGCCAGCAGACAGACGGGTAATGAAAAACTGTTTTTT. Encoded protein: CASRQTGNEKLFF.

This chain connects TRBV14 to TRBJ1-4, with D uncertain. From germline, CDR1 is SGHDN and CDR2 FVKESK. The CDR3 consists of 16 residues. Trimming took off 4 bases at V and 6 bases at J, with 18 bases between the two ends. The CDR3 region is CASSPRYQGSDEKLFF. The CDR3 coding sequence is TGTGCCAGCAGCCCCCGATACCAAGGTTCGGATGAAAAACTGTTTTTT.